The source of this T cell receptor beta chain is a study of beta chain features in type 1 diabetes. Via CD45RO/CCR7/CD25/CD127/CD95/CD27, cells of the CD4+ naive, central memory, regulatory and stem cell-like memory subsets were sorted. Study conclusions and caveats: Relative to healthy donors, patients appeared to have naive, central memory and Treg TCRB repertoires that were more similar.

Looked up from germline, CDR1 is MNHNS and CDR2 is SASEGT. J lost 6 bases, V lost 8 bases, and 8 bases had no gene match. This CDR3 has 14 residues. Concerning this clone: The antigen is unknown.

The study reverse transcribed the entire isolated RNA, so it sequenced expressed TCRB transcripts. Produced via immunoSEQ multiplex PCR; TCRdb's table is partial and in-frame only. The sample yields under 50,000 clones, under 65% seen once. The chain employs TRBV6-1 and TRBJ2-7; 12 nucleotides line up with TRBD2. Material for sequencing was Tregs from blood. The receptor's source is a woman aged 18-29 years in good health. The CDR3 loop reads CASGSSGRVGEQYF. CDR3 nucleotide sequence: TGTGCCAGCGGCTCTAGCGGGAGGGTAGGCGAGCAGTACTTC.